One and the same sample provided the 22 T cell receptor beta chains below, sequenced in a study of blood T cell repertoires in COVID-19 (TCRdb year 2020). Library preparation was by the immunoSEQ multiplex PCR assay. The immuneACCESS repertoire file appears here via TCRdb, limited to in-frame rearrangements. These files lack a portion of the clones; in checked studies, under half of the deficit traces to unresolved V genes, and the cause of the others is not known. The sample contains about 170,000 clones, roughly 80% of them found a single time. The ten largest make up over 7.5% of the sample. Sequenced material: peripheral blood. These receptor sequences come from a woman between 65 and 79 years old with acute or convalescent COVID-19.

The chain is built from TRBV6-5 and TRBJ2-3, with 11 bases matching TRBD2. Losses at the gene ends were 4 bases for V and 6 bases for J; bases not matched to a gene: 9. Germline-derived CDR1 and CDR2 are MNHEY and SVGAGI. This CDR3 contains 16 residues. The chain's CDR3 is CASSWTLAGGPDTQYF. CDR3 DNA: TGTGCCAGCAGTTGGACATTAGCGGGGGGGCCGGATACGCAGTATTTT.

This clone has a single count. Here the CDR3 reads CASSLRQGHQPQHF. In nucleotides, the CDR3 is TGTGCCAGCAGTTTAAGACAGGGACATCAGCCCCAGCATTTT. The rearrangement uses TRBV28 and TRBJ1-5; 7 positions agree with TRBD1. V dropped 2 bases and J dropped 5; count of bases not matched to a gene: 3. The germline gives CDR1 MDHEN, CDR2 SYDVKM. There are 14 residues in the CDR3. The full variable domain, its missing parts supplied by reference TRBV28 and TRBJ1-5, is DVKVTQSSRYLVKRTGEKVFLECVQDMDHENMFWYRQDPGLGLRLIYFSYDVKMKEKGDIPEGYSVSREKKERFSLILESASTNQTSMYLCASSLRQGHQPQHFGDGTRLSIL.

The chain recombines TRBV5-8 with TRBJ1-1; possibly TRBD1 for D (6 bases). Trimming removed 0 bases at V and 6 bases at J, with 18 bases between. The CDR3 extends over 16 amino acids. Germline CDR1 SGHTS, CDR2 YDEGEE. The CDR3 DNA reads TGTGCCAGCAGCTTGGTTTTGAGTAAGGGGGTGGCTGAAGCTTTCTTT. Its protein product is CASSLVLSKGVAEAFF.

The chain joins TRBV9 to TRBJ2-1, with D maybe TRBD2 (5 bases). The CDR3 has 16 residues. Germline V CDR1 and CDR2: SGDLS, YYNGEE. V was trimmed by 5 bases and J by 4 bases, leaving 19 bases between them. CDR3 DNA: TGTGCCAGCAGTGTTTCGGGTGGACTGGAGTACAATGAGCAGTTCTTC. This encodes CASSVSGGLEYNEQFF.

V and J are TRBV2 and TRBJ1-4, with TRBD1 as a possible D gene (6 bases). Germline V gives CDR1 SNHLY, CDR2 FYNNEI. This CDR3 comprises 12 residues. The V end lost 8 bases, the J end lost 15 bases, and 19 bases lay between the germline ends. The CDR3 DNA follows: TGTGCCAGCGGGACGGACAGATCGAGGGTGTTTTTT. Encoded protein: CASGTDRSRVFF.

This chain joins TRBV7-8 and TRBJ2-7; 7 bases are a match to TRBD2. With 1 base clipped from V and 0 bases from J, the junction kept 9 bases outside the gene matches. This CDR3 spans 17 amino acids. CDR1 is SGHVS, CDR2 FQNEAQ, per germline. DNA for the CDR3: TGTGCCAGCAGCTTAGGGGTCCTCGGCGGGAGCTCCTACGAGCAGTACTTC. Its translation is CASSLGVLGGSSYEQYF.

Details on this clone: Mismatch with germline at one junction end may stem from a read error. The chain has TRBV19 and TRBJ1-1; no firm D call. Germline CDR1 and CDR2: LNHDA and SQIVND (reference sequence). CDR3 length: 12 amino acids. The CDR3, as DNA: TGTGCCAGTAGTATCCCCAACAATGAAGCTTTCTTT. Its protein product is CASSIPNNEAFF.

The rearrangement joins TRBV2 to TRBJ1-3; the D gene is possibly TRBD1 (6 bases). CDR1 and CDR2 from the germline V gene are SNHLY and FYNNEI. The CDR3 sequence is 16 residues long. Trimming pared 2 bases from V and 8 bases from J, leaving 19 bases between. As DNA, the CDR3 is TGTGCCAGCAGTGAATCCCACCCAGGGGCGCGGGACACCATATATTTT. Protein: CASSESHPGARDTIYF.

The chain links TRBV10-3 to TRBJ2-5, with D tentatively TRBD2 (6 bases). CDR1 is ENHRY and CDR2 is SYGVKD in the germline V gene. The V and J ends lost 10 bases and 1 base respectively, with 13 bases between them. This CDR3 has 13 amino acids. CDR3 coding DNA: TGTGCCACGAGTCGGGACTCCCAAGAGACCCAGTACTTC. Residues: CATSRDSQETQYF.

The chain couples TRBV28 to TRBJ1-6; no clear D. The CDR3 has 12 amino acids. The ends were cut back, 6 bases at V and 10 bases at J, with 10 bases in the middle. Per the germline V gene, CDR1 is MDHEN and CDR2 is SYDVKM. In DNA, the CDR3 is TGTGCCAGCAGGACTAGACCCTCACCCCTCCACTTT. It encodes CASRTRPSPLHF.

This clone came up a few times. The rearrangement joins TRBV11-2 to TRBJ1-6; 10 bases line up with TRBD1. Germline CDR1 is SGHAT and CDR2 is FQNNGV. V was clipped by 1 base and J by 8 bases; unmatched bases: 2. The CDR3 length is 15 residues. The CDR3 sequence is CASSLVGTGDSPLHF. The CDR3 region has the DNA TGTGCCAGCAGCTTAGTGGGGACAGGGGATTCACCCCTCCACTTT. The variable domain in full, completed from reference TRBV11-2 and TRBJ1-6, reads EAGVAQSPRYKIIEKRQSVAFWCNPISGHATLYWYQQILGQGPKLLIQFQNNGVVDDSQLPKDRFSAERLKGVDSTLKIQPAKLEDSAVYLCASSLVGTGDSPLHFGNGTRLTVT.

The genes are TRBV5-1 and TRBJ2-7, with 7 bases that match TRBD1. The CDR3 sequence is 15 residues long. Trimming took 2 bases from V and 1 from J; bases not matched to a gene: 6. Germline CDR1 SGHRS, CDR2 YFSETQ. The chain's CDR3 is CASSFGTATSYEQYF. The CDR3 DNA follows: TGCGCCAGCAGCTTTGGGACAGCAACATCCTACGAGCAGTACTTC.

The chain has TRBV28 and TRBJ2-5, with D hard to call. V lost 3 bases and J 5 bases, leaving 13 bases between the germline ends. The CDR3 runs 14 residues. In germline, CDR1 is MDHEN, CDR2 SYDVKM. CDR3 region: CASSLRPTGETQYF. The CDR3 bases are TGTGCCAGCAGTTTGAGGCCTACCGGGGAGACCCAGTACTTC.

This sequence joins TRBV6-5 and TRBJ2-7; TRBD1 agrees at 8 bases. In germline, CDR1 is MNHEY, CDR2 SVGAGI. V shed 2 bases, J shed 4 bases, and the junction held 4 bases outside the gene matches. This CDR3 comprises 14 residues. In DNA, the CDR3 is TGTGCCAGCAGTTACGGCAGGGGGCCGTACGAGCAGTACTTC. Translating it yields CASSYGRGPYEQYF.

J is TRBJ1-1 and V is TRBV12-3 or TRBV12-4, with D uncertain. The CDR3 extends over 13 amino acids. V was cut by 3 bases and J by 0 bases, with 5 bases left in between. The CDR3 loop reads CASSFMLNTEAFF. The CDR3 DNA reads as TGTGCCAGCAGTTTCATGTTGAACACTGAAGCTTTCTTT.

This chain uses TRBV6-5 with TRBJ1-4, with 8 bases matching TRBD1. V gave up 7 bases and J gave up 2 bases; unmatched junction bases: 6. The CDR3 consists of 15 residues. CDR1 and CDR2 from the germline V gene are MNHEY and SVGAGI. CDR3 sequence (DNA): TGTGCCAGCAACAGGGGGGAGTGGACTAATGAAAAACTGTTTTTT. Its translation is CASNRGEWTNEKLFF.

The V and J genes are TRBV3-1 (or the pseudogene TRBV3-2) and TRBJ1-5, with TRBD1 matching 8 bases. The ends lost 3 bases at V and 0 bases at J; junction bases unmatched: 16. Per germline, CDR1 LGHDT and CDR2 YNNKEL (reference sequence). CDR3 size: 20 residues. The CDR3 DNA reads as TGTGCCAGCAGCCATCCTCTCGGACAGGGCCCTATCTATAGCAATCAGCCCCAGCATTTT. This codes for CASSHPLGQGPIYSNQPQHF.

The CDR3 sequence is CASSPGGTGGNPRFTGELFF. CDR3 sequence (DNA): TGTGCCAGCAGCCCAGGGGGGACAGGGGGCAATCCGCGATTCACCGGGGAGCTGTTTTTT. This chain connects TRBV9 to TRBJ2-2; TRBD1 matches at 12 bases. With 4 bases clipped from V and 4 bases from J, the junction kept 17 bases outside the gene matches. The CDR3 loop spans 20 amino acids. Germline CDR1 reads SGDLS; CDR2 reads YYNGEE.

The J gene is TRBJ2-7, the V gene TRBV11-1; a weak D match, TRBD2 (6 bases). V was trimmed by 7 bases and J by 5 bases, leaving 18 bases between them. In germline, CDR1 is SGHAT, CDR2 FQDESV (reference sequence). This CDR3 region has 14 residues. The CDR3 DNA reads TGTGCCAGCACCCCGGGACTCGCCTGGAACGAGCAGTACTTC. It specifies CASTPGLAWNEQYF.

V is TRBV3-1 (or the pseudogene TRBV3-2) and J is TRBJ1-3, with D unresolved. This CDR3 region has 14 residues. The germline CDR1 and CDR2 sequences are LGHDT and YNNKEL (reference sequence). V gave up 4 bases and J gave up 0 bases, with 7 bases separating them. CDR3 coding DNA: TGTGCCAGCAGCCTAGCCTCCTCTGGAAACACCATATATTTT. Its protein product is CASSLASSGNTIYF.

The chain employs TRBV10-3 and TRBJ2-3, with a weak D call TRBD1 (5 bases). Germline CDR1 ENHRY, CDR2 SYGVKD. The CDR3 extends over 14 amino acids. The V and J ends lost 5 bases and 6 bases respectively, with 15 bases between them. CDR3 bases: TGTGCCATCAGTCAGATGACAGCCCCCGATACGCAGTATTTT. Protein: CAISQMTAPDTQYF.

This clone was seen only a few times. The rearrangement links TRBV7-9 to TRBJ2-7; D may be TRBD1 (6 bases). This CDR3 contains 13 residues. CDR1 and CDR2 from the germline V gene are SEHNR and FQNEAQ (reference sequence). V lost 4 bases and J 5 bases, leaving 12 bases between the germline ends. CDR3 bases: TGTGCCAGCAGCTCGGACAGTCGGGACGAGCAGTACTTC. It is translated as CASSSDSRDEQYF. Based on the CDR3 plus reference TRBV7-9 and TRBJ2-7, the full variable domain is DTGVSQNPRHKITKRGQNVTFRCDPISEHNRLYWYRQTLGQGPEFLTYFQNEAQLEKSRLLSDRFSAERPKGSFSTLEIQRTEQGDSAMYLCASSSDSRDEQYFGPGTRLTVT.